Listed below are T cell receptor beta chains from one sample, sequenced in a study of blood T cells in healthy people across ages. TCRdb reanalysed the 5' RACE reads using MiXCR and keeps one entry per CDR3 protein. The sample lists about 650,000 distinct CDR3 sequences, 32% occurring once. Material for sequencing was blood. Every receptor here comes from a woman older than 75 in good health. The CDR3 runs from the conserved cysteine through the conserved F or W. The D gene is left open where the match is weak. Rows may omit the clone size; those that give it use once, few, many or a size class.

size: NA; J: TRBJ2-5; D: TRBD2; V: TRBV29-1; DNA: TGCAGCGGGGAGCGGGGGGGCCGGACGGAGACCCAGTACTTC; CDR3: CSGERGGRTETQYF
size: few; J: TRBJ2-5; D: TRBD2; V: TRBV5-1; DNA: TGCGCCAGCAGCCCGGGGGAGGGTAGTTTCTACAATGAGCAGTACTTC; CDR3: CASSPGEGSFYNEQYF
size: many; J: TRBJ2-1; D: NA; V: TRBV6-6; DNA: TGTGCCAGCAGTTCCCTGGGGGGGGGCCGCTCCTACAATGAGCAGTTCTTC; CDR3: CASSSLGGGRSYNEQFF
size: many; J: TRBJ2-3; D: NA; V: TRBV29-1; DNA: TGCAGCGTTGACGGGGATACGCAGTATTTT; CDR3: CSVDGDTQYF
size: many; J: TRBJ2-7; D: NA; V: TRBV28; DNA: TGTGCCAGCAGTACGGGCCCATCCTACGAGCAGTACTTC; CDR3: CASSTGPSYEQYF
size: many; J: TRBJ2-1; D: TRBD2; V: TRBV9; DNA: TGTGCCAGCAGCCCTTCAGCGGGGGGGATACCGAATGAGCAGTTCTTC; CDR3: CASSPSAGGIPNEQFF
size: many; J: TRBJ1-1; D: NA; V: TRBV7-2; DNA: TGTGCCAGCAGCTTAGTTGGGGATGGAGCTTTCTTT; CDR3: CASSLVGDGAFF
size: NA; J: TRBJ1-1; D: NA; V: TRBV24-1; DNA: TGTGCCACCAGTGATTCGTCGAGGGTGGGGGGTGAAGCTTTCTTT; CDR3: CATSDSSRVGGEAFF
size: many; J: TRBJ2-3; D: NA; V: TRBV28; DNA: TGTGCCAGCAGTTTCTTGGGGCCTAGGACTACGCAGTATTTT; CDR3: CASSFLGPRTTQYF
size: NA; J: TRBJ2-7; D: NA; V: TRBV6-6; DNA: TGTGCCAGCAGCTTAAATATAGGCAACGAGCAGTACTTC; CDR3: CASSLNIGNEQYF
size: NA; J: TRBJ2-7; D: TRBD1; V: TRBV7-2; DNA: TGTGCCAGCAAGGGGACAGAGAAGGGCTACGTGCAGTACTTC; CDR3: CASKGTEKGYVQYF
size: many; J: TRBJ1-4; D: NA; V: TRBV20-1; DNA: TGCAGTGCTGGGATGTTTGATGAAAAACTGTTTTTT; CDR3: CSAGMFDEKLFF
size: many; J: TRBJ2-5; D: NA; V: TRBV4-3; DNA: TGCGCCAGCAGCCAGATAGACGGAACCCAAGAGACCCAGTACTTC; CDR3: CASSQIDGTQETQYF
size: NA; J: TRBJ2-5; D: NA; V: TRBV14; DNA: TGTGCCAGCAGCTACGGGAGAAGAGAGACCCAGTACTTC; CDR3: CASSYGRRETQYF
size: NA; J: TRBJ2-3; D: NA; V: TRBV29-1; DNA: TGCAGCACAAAAGGAGATACGCAGTATTTT; CDR3: CSTKGDTQYF
size: many; J: TRBJ2-1; D: NA; V: TRBV7-2; DNA: TGTGCCAGCAGCCAGACGGCTAGCAGCGCGGGGGAGCAGTTCTTC; CDR3: CASSQTASSAGEQFF
size: NA; J: TRBJ2-3; D: TRBD2; V: TRBV4-2; DNA: TGTGCCAGCGAGCGGGGGGGCGGCACAGATACGCAGTATTTT; CDR3: CASERGGGTDTQYF
size: NA; J: TRBJ2-4; D: TRBD2; V: TRBV18; DNA: TGTGACAGCTCGGAACTGCGGGGGGGCCTAACCAAAAACATTCAGTACTTC; CDR3: CDSSELRGGLTKNIQYF
size: NA; J: TRBJ2-3; D: NA; V: TRBV20-1; DNA: TGCAGTGCTAGGGGGACCTCTAGCACAGATACGCAGTATTTT; CDR3: CSARGTSSTDTQYF
size: few; J: TRBJ1-2; D: TRBD1; V: TRBV18; DNA: TGTGCCAGCTCACCTCGACAGGGGGATGGCTACACCTTC; CDR3: CASSPRQGDGYTF
size: many; J: TRBJ2-3; D: TRBD2; V: TRBV20-1; DNA: TGCAGTGCTCGTCGGGGGGGGAGGACAGATACGCAGTATTTT; CDR3: CSARRGGRTDTQYF
size: many; J: TRBJ2-1; D: NA; V: TRBV7-3; DNA: TGTGCCAGCAGCTTAATAGGGGACTCCTACAATGAGCAGTTCTTC; CDR3: CASSLIGDSYNEQFF
size: few; J: TRBJ1-2; D: NA; V: TRBV7-9; DNA: TGTGCCAGCAGCTCGAATACAGGGTCTGGGGTTGGCTATGGCTACACCTTC; CDR3: CASSSNTGSGVGYGYTF
size: few; J: TRBJ2-7; D: TRBD1; V: TRBV20-1; DNA: TGCAGTGCTCTTACCGGGACAGGGACCGAGCAGTACTTC; CDR3: CSALTGTGTEQYF
size: NA; J: TRBJ1-2; D: TRBD1; V: TRBV5-1; DNA: TGCGCCACCGCGACAGGGGTAAATAACTATGGCTACACCTTC; CDR3: CATATGVNNYGYTF
size: many; J: TRBJ2-5; D: TRBD1; V: TRBV7-3; DNA: TGTGCCAGCAGCCCGGACAGGGCAGAGACCCAGTACTTC; CDR3: CASSPDRAETQYF
size: NA; J: TRBJ1-6; D: NA; V: TRBV20-1; DNA: TGCAGTGTTACGACGGACCATCGGGGCCGTTCACCCCTCCACTTT; CDR3: CSVTTDHRGRSPLHF
size: many; J: TRBJ2-3; D: NA; V: TRBV4-2; DNA: TGTGCCAGCAGCGGGGCAGATACGCAGTATTTT; CDR3: CASSGADTQYF
size: many; J: TRBJ2-1; D: NA; V: TRBV20-1; DNA: TGCAGTGCTGCCCGTGGGGGTTACAATGAGCAGTTCTTC; CDR3: CSAARGGYNEQFF
size: NA; J: TRBJ2-7; D: TRBD2; V: TRBV7-2; DNA: TGTGCCAGCAGCTTGGTTGTTGGGGGGGCCTACGAGCAGTACTTC; CDR3: CASSLVVGGAYEQYF
size: NA; J: TRBJ1-5; D: NA; V: TRBV10-3; DNA: TGTGCCATCAGTGACATTCTCGGCAATCAGCCCCAGCATTTT; CDR3: CAISDILGNQPQHF
size: NA; J: TRBJ2-7; D: TRBD2; V: TRBV12-3/TRBV12-4; DNA: TGTGCCAGCAGTCCCCGGGGTAGCGGGAGACTTAAAGAGACCCGGTACTTC; CDR3: CASSPRGSGRLKETRYF